The present entry profiles one T cell receptor beta chain with its context. Its antigen remains unknown. These data originate in a study of cytomegalovirus exposure and HLA in healthy donors. General observations from the study: High specificity and sensitivity for cytomegalovirus status were reported for the classifier. Beyond CMV serostatus, there was no information to go on about immune exposure.

Nominally healthy donors provided the samples, though records likely missed some immune exposures. It was with 60 Vbeta and 13 Jbeta primers that the PCR ran. Under the authors' procedure: In a later analysis, the count reached about 80 million unique TCR beta chains, with around 10 million shared. Assay: immunoSEQ multiplex PCR; the TCRdb copy retains only in-frame clones and omits some. V, J and clone size were drawn from that table, and D and trimming were deduced from the DNA. Among over 150,000 clones listed, around 68% were seen once. The sequence derives from a man between 25 and 39 years old in good health and CMV-seronegative. The specimen sequenced was PBMCs.

DNA for the CDR3: TGTGCCATCAGTGAAGAGATAGCGGCGGTCGATGGCTACACCTTC. Translation: CAISEEIAAVDGYTF. This chain links TRBV10-3 with TRBJ1-2, with D uncertain. The CDR3 length is 15 residues. Germline V CDR1 and CDR2: ENHRY, SYGVKD. V gave up 3 bases and J gave up 6 bases, with 17 bases separating them.